This T cell receptor beta chain was retrieved from a study of identical twins (dated by TCRdb to the mid-2010s). For context, the study as a whole: To test whether fetal clonotypes persist, the study used deep sequencing on TCR alpha and beta repertoires from monozygotic twins, unrelated adults of various ages, and cord blood. To rule out contamination, replicate twin experiments were performed at different times with different library preparation protocols. Overall results and qualifications from the work: Zero-insertion analyses could be partly confounded by invariant T cells such as MAIT and iNKT, though diverse VJ usage argued against such confounding for most clonotypes. Compared with coincidental sharing between unrelated individuals, an excess of low generation-probability sequences was observed among out-of-frame TCR alpha sequences shared between twins. Fewer insertions were carried by abundant cord blood beta clonotypes; a weaker similar trend was observed in young adult naive repertoires, while no such trend was observed in memory repertoires. In monozygotic twins, out-of-frame TCR alpha sharing was systematically underestimated by recombination models, although the models agreed with sharing between unrelated individuals. Because the same donors could not be followed over many years, the conclusions relied on cross-sectional statistical analysis. A weaker excess of twin sharing was found in beta out-of-frame sequences because the signal-to-noise ratio was lowered by fewer shared sequences.

Library construction relied on 5' RACE. This sample was sequenced with an Illumina HiSeq 2000. Template switching introduced a universal primer binding site; the final cDNA contained a unique molecular identifier, enabling accurate counting of TCR cDNA molecules. Specific primers in the conserved constant-segment region were used to synthesize first-strand cDNA for TCR alpha and beta chains. Each cDNA library was double barcoded, with a SMART-Mk sample barcode plus Illumina barcodes, to control for contamination. TruSeq adapter sequences and Illumina sample barcodes were added in two successive PCR steps. Sequencing of the TCR alpha and beta cDNA libraries was done on the Illumina HiSeq platform using custom primers. In the source study's methods: Unique molecular identifiers were extracted from raw reads with MiGEC, and CDR3 positions were determined with MiXCR. Recombination models were inferred per individual with the repgenHMM and IGoR tools using an EM algorithm. Shared clonotype analysis was performed with the tcR package in R, normalizing sharing by the product of cloneset sizes. Out-of-frame nonproductive sequences were analyzed to study raw recombination free of thymic and clonal selection effects. Starting from the raw public reads, TCRdb applied fastp trimming at Q25, assembled clones with MiXCR and retained in-frame beta chains. Under each unique CDR3 protein, matching rows form one entry showing the most common genes and DNA. The V and J calls follow TCRdb's processing rather than the paper's. The sample table lists roughly 230,000 distinct CDR3 sequences, 6.5% to 9.5% of them with a count of one. The ten largest clones capture over 2.5% of the sample.

Only healthy Caucasian donors were included. Three pairs of female monozygotic twins, all aged about 18 to 30 years, made up the twin cohort. Positive isolation kits from Invitrogen were used to isolate the CD4+ and CD8+ T cell populations. About this clonotype: Its target antigen remains unknown. The record has no base qualities; no much larger clone is one base away.

These same data were also listed under a study on yellow fever vaccine responses in identical twins. The second study also describes: The authors reported that the T cell response to vaccination in identical twins appeared partly convergent and partly personalized. In identical twins, the study followed T cell clones that responded to the vaccine with precision.

This sequence was found in a woman between 18 and 30 years old in good health. The material sequenced was CD8+ T cells sorted from blood.

The DNA sequence follows: TGCAGTGCCAAGGGCGTTGGGGGACGGACCTACAATGAGCAGTTCTTC. It codes for CSAKGVGGRTYNEQFF. In this chain, TRBV20-1 is recombined with TRBJ2-1; the D gene could be TRBD1 or TRBD2, each one agreeing over 5 bases. The CDR3 spans 16 residues, from the cysteine through the phenylalanine. Just CDR3 DNA is preserved here, 48 bases in frame from base 1. CDR1 DFQATT and CDR2 SNEGSKA are derived from the germline V gene (reference sequence). V is reduced by 6 bases and J by 2 bases, leaving a spacing of 20 bases between them.